This entry lists 25 T cell receptor beta chains sequenced from one sample in a study of blood T cell repertoires in COVID-19. This table comes from immunoSEQ multiplex PCR, and its TCRdb copy is limited to in-frame clones, with some not included. The sample holds 200,000 to 250,000 clones, more than 70% seen once. The sequenced material came from PBMCs or T cells enriched from blood (not recorded which). These TCRs come from a woman aged 45-65 years who had recovered from COVID-19.

This clone was observed a single time. The chain uses TRBV6-4 and TRBJ1-6; D remains unclear. CDR3 length: 14 residues. The ends were cut back, 2 bases at V and 9 bases at J, with 11 bases in the middle. Germline values: CDR1 MRHNA, CDR2 SNTAGT. CDR3 amino acids: CASSDLANGSPLHF. The CDR3 coding sequence is TGTGCCAGCAGTGACCTCGCAAACGGTTCACCCCTCCACTTT.

This clone has only a few counts. The CDR3 DNA sequence: TGTGCCAGCAGCCAAGATAGGTCAGGGTCGAAGCTATTAGCTTTCTTT. It yields the protein CASSQDRSGSKLLAFF. The gene calls are TRBV3-1 (or the pseudogene TRBV3-2) and TRBJ1-1; perhaps TRBD1 as D (5 bases). Germline V CDR1 and CDR2: LGHDT, YNNKEL (reference sequence). Trimming shortened V by 0 bases and J by 10 bases, and 21 bases separated the two germline ends. There are 16 residues in the CDR3.

In this sample, this clone turned up once. The V gene is TRBV7-9, the J gene TRBJ1-3; TRBD1 matches 9 bases. The CDR3 runs 17 residues. With 2 bases clipped from V and 0 bases from J, the junction kept 5 bases outside the gene matches. Per the germline V gene, CDR1 is SEHNR and CDR2 is FQNEAQ (reference sequence). The CDR3 DNA follows: TGTGCCAGCAGCTTACCCTGGACAGGGGACTCTGGAAACACCATATATTTT. Translation gives CASSLPWTGDSGNTIYF.

The sample holds one count of this clone. V gene TRBV20-1 combines with J gene TRBJ2-7; possible D gene TRBD1, 5 bases. Trimming shortened V by 5 bases and J by 4 bases, and 6 bases separated the two germline ends. CDR1 and CDR2 (germline): DFQATT, SNEGSKA (reference sequence). The length of the CDR3 is 10 residues. The CDR3 sequence: CSAQGYEQYF. The DNA for the CDR3 is TGCAGTGCTCAGGGATACGAGCAGTACTTC.

V gene TRBV6-6 combines with J gene TRBJ2-7, with TRBD2 matching over 8 bases. This CDR3 has 14 residues. The germline V gene has CDR1 MNHNY and CDR2 SVGAGI (reference sequence). The V segment lost 7 bases and the J segment 7 bases; nucleotides outside the gene matches: 12. The CDR3 region has the DNA TGTGCCAGCAACACGGGGGGGAGCGCCCAAGAGCAGTACTTC. Residues: CASNTGGSAQEQYF.

The CDR3 region is CASSRGTGNQPQHF. The CDR3, as DNA: TGTGCCAGCAGCCGAGGGACAGGGAATCAGCCCCAGCATTTT. The chain recombines TRBV6-2 or TRBV6-3 with TRBJ1-5, with 9 bases aligning to TRBD1. V lost 6 bases and J lost 4; bases outside the gene matches: 4. Germline V gene lookup returns CDR1 MNHEY and CDR2 SVGEGT. CDR3 length: 14 residues.

The gene calls are TRBV27 and TRBJ2-5; 8 nucleotides match TRBD2. V was clipped by 6 bases and J by 7 bases; unmatched bases: 7. In germline, CDR1 is MNHEY, CDR2 SMNVEV (reference sequence). This CDR3 has 13 amino acids. The CDR3 coding sequence is TGTGCCAGCAGCGAGCGGGAGTTGGGGACCCAGTACTTC. Encoded protein: CASSERELGTQYF.

The chain combines TRBV24-1 with TRBJ2-2; 11 nucleotides agree with TRBD1. The CDR3 has 18 residues. V trimming: 3 bases; J trimming: 4 bases; junction bases outside the gene matches: 9. Germline values: CDR1 KGHDR, CDR2 SFDVKD. The CDR3 DNA sequence: TGTGCCACCAGTGATCCCTCCGGGACAGGGGGTACCACCGGGGAGCTGTTTTTT. Its protein product is CATSDPSGTGGTTGELFF.

The rearrangement links TRBV30 to TRBJ1-5; 7 positions agree with TRBD1. V gave up 0 bases and J gave up 4 bases; unmatched junction bases: 6. This CDR3 is built from 15 residues. The germline V gene encodes CDR1 GTSNPN and CDR2 SVGIG (reference sequence). This CDR3 reads CAWSVRDRNNQPQHF. DNA of the CDR3: TGTGCCTGGAGTGTACGGGACAGAAATAATCAGCCCCAGCATTTT.

This chain joins TRBV29-1 and TRBJ2-5; 12 positions match TRBD1. The CDR3 has 13 amino acids. CDR1 is SQVTM and CDR2 is ANQGSEA in the germline V gene. V gave up 6 bases and J gave up 9 bases; unmatched junction bases: 8. The CDR3 region has the DNA TGCAGCGTAGAGGGACAGGGGGCAGGGGCCCAGTACTTC. As protein: CSVEGQGAGAQYF.

The CDR3 here is CASSLTENYEQYF. CDR3 coding DNA: TGTGCCAGCAGCTTAACAGAGAACTACGAGCAGTACTTC. This chain links TRBV7-8 with TRBJ2-7; D remains unclear. The V and J ends lost 2 bases and 3 bases respectively, with 8 bases between them. CDR3 size: 13 residues. CDR1 and CDR2 from the germline V gene are SGHVS and FQNEAQ.

The rearrangement joins TRBV5-6 to TRBJ2-5; the match to TRBD1 covers 10 bases. The CDR3 length is 17 residues. The germline gives CDR1 SGHDT, CDR2 YYEEEE. Trimming cost V 0 bases and J 4 bases; bases outside gene matches: 9. This chain's CDR3 is CASSLGDRGGIAETQYF. The CDR3 coding sequence is TGTGCCAGCAGCTTGGGGGACAGGGGAGGGATTGCAGAGACCCAGTACTTC. The full variable domain, its missing parts supplied by reference TRBV5-6 and TRBJ2-5, is DAGVTQSPTHLIKTRGQQVTLRCSPKSGHDTVSWYQQALGQGPQFIFQYYEEEERQRGNFPDRFSGHQFPNYSSELNVNALLLGDSALYLCASSLGDRGGIAETQYFGPGTRLLVL.

The chain carries TRBV27 and TRBJ1-5; TRBD1 matches 7 bases. Germline loops: CDR1 MNHEY, CDR2 SMNVEV (reference sequence). Trimming cost V 0 bases and J 3 bases; bases outside gene matches: 5. The CDR3 totals 16 residues. The CDR3 bases are TGTGCCAGCAGTTTATCTAGGACAGGCGACAATCAGCCCCAGCATTTT. Its translation is CASSLSRTGDNQPQHF.

This chain uses TRBV4-1 with TRBJ2-3, with 15 nucleotides matching TRBD2. Germline trimming cut 3 bases from V and 5 bases from J; bases unmatched to any gene: 6. CDR3 length equals 17 residues. Germline CDR1 is MGHRA and CDR2 is YSYEKL. CDR3 sequence (DNA): TGCGCCAGCAGCCATGGACTAGCGGGAGGGCCTTTAGATACGCAGTATTTT. Its protein is CASSHGLAGGPLDTQYF.

The table lists this clone with a count of one. The chain is built from TRBV6-1 and TRBJ1-3; a weak D match, TRBD1 (5 bases). Germline lookup yields CDR1 MNHNS and CDR2 SASEGT. The CDR3 is 14 residues long. Trimming took 1 base from V and 6 from J, leaving 10 bases between them. CDR3 DNA sequence: TGTGCCAGCAGTGAAGGGGGCGGTGTAAACACCATATATTTT. This translates into CASSEGGGVNTIYF.

This chain connects TRBV5-1 to TRBJ2-1; 7 nucleotides agree with TRBD1. Per the germline V gene, CDR1 is SGHRS and CDR2 is YFSETQ. J gave up 8 bases and V 2 bases, and 4 bases lay outside the gene matches. The CDR3 consists of 13 residues. Written as DNA, the CDR3 is TGCGCCAGCAGCTTCCGGGACAGCGATGAGCAGTTCTTC. It codes for CASSFRDSDEQFF.

This sequence joins TRBV7-2 and TRBJ2-4, with 8 bases lining up with TRBD2. Germline CDR1 and CDR2: SGHTA and FQGNSA. With 1 base clipped from V and 1 base from J, the junction kept 3 bases outside the gene matches. The CDR3 length is 16 residues. The CDR3 bases are TGTGCCAGCAGCTTAGTAGGACTAGCTGCCAAAAACATTCAGTACTTC. Translation gives CASSLVGLAAKNIQYF.

The gene calls are TRBV5-1 and TRBJ2-1; D remains unclear. Germline V gene lookup returns CDR1 SGHRS and CDR2 YFSETQ. V was cut by 4 bases and J by 2 bases, with 16 bases left in between. There are 16 residues in the CDR3. CDR3 sequence: CASSLEERSPYNEQFF. The DNA of the CDR3 is TGCGCCAGCAGCCTCGAGGAGCGTAGTCCCTACAATGAGCAGTTCTTC.

The chain links TRBV7-9 to TRBJ1-2; 7 bases line up with TRBD1. Per germline, CDR1 SEHNR and CDR2 FQNEAQ (reference sequence). V was clipped by 3 bases and J by 13 bases; unmatched bases: 11. CDR3 length equals 13 residues. CDR3 DNA sequence: TGTGCCAGCAGCTTCTTCGGGACAGATGTACTCACCTTC. Its protein product is CASSFFGTDVLTF.

The V gene is TRBV11-2, the J gene TRBJ1-4; TRBD1 aligns across 7 bases. The CDR3 is 15 residues long. Germline lookup yields CDR1 SGHAT and CDR2 FQNNGV. The ends lost 5 bases at V and 8 bases at J; junction bases unmatched: 11. The CDR3 DNA follows: TGTGCCAGCAGCGACTACCGGGACAGCGACGAAAAACTGTTTTTT. This sequence encodes CASSDYRDSDEKLFF.

This clone came up once. The rearrangement uses TRBV6-5 and TRBJ2-5; 8 bases match TRBD2. Looked up from germline, CDR1 is MNHEY and CDR2 is SVGAGI. V lost 0 bases to trimming and J lost 4 bases; unmatched junction nucleotides: 4. The CDR3 covers 15 residues. CDR3 in amino acids: CASSYSTGGGETQYF. The CDR3 region has the DNA TGTGCCAGCAGTTACTCAACGGGAGGGGGAGAGACCCAGTACTTC.

The CDR3: CASSEQGSTIGELFF. The CDR3, as DNA: TGTGCCAGCAGCGAACAGGGGTCAACGATCGGGGAGCTGTTTTTT. The J gene is TRBJ2-2, the V gene TRBV9; 7 positions match TRBD1. After removal of 3 bases from V and 7 bases from J, the junction contained 9 bases not matched to a gene. In germline, CDR1 is SGDLS, CDR2 YYNGEE. CDR3 size: 15 residues.

The chain employs TRBV7-2 and TRBJ1-2; TRBD1 matches 9 bases. The CDR3 is 14 amino acids. The V and J ends lost 4 bases and 8 bases, in that order; junction bases with no gene match: 8. CDR1 and CDR2 (germline): SGHTA, FQGNSA. This CDR3 reads CASSYTGGAGGYTF. The CDR3 nucleotides are TGTGCCAGCAGCTACACAGGGGGCGCGGGGGGCTACACCTTC.

The chain recombines TRBV25-1 with TRBJ2-7; TRBD2 is a possible D gene (6 bases). Per the germline V gene, CDR1 is MGHDK and CDR2 is SYGVNS. The CDR3 is 14 amino acids. V was clipped by 6 bases and J by 4 bases, with 16 bases between them. The CDR3 protein is CASSLDYSGYEQYF. CDR3 coding DNA: TGTGCCAGCAGCCTGGACTACTCCGGATACGAGCAGTACTTC.

This clone was observed a handful of times. The chain joins TRBV2 to TRBJ2-2; 8 nucleotides align to TRBD1. V gave up 6 bases and J gave up 3 bases; unmatched junction bases: 12. Germline values: CDR1 SNHLY, CDR2 FYNNEI. The CDR3 spans 17 residues. For the CDR3, the DNA is TGTGCCAGCAGACGGCCACCGGACAGGGTGGACACCGGGGAGCTGTTTTTT. This gives the protein CASRRPPDRVDTGELFF.